This entry concerns a single T cell receptor gamma chain. The germline CDR1 and CDR2 sequences are VENAVY and YDSYNSRV. CDR3 length equals 14 residues. V trimming: 4 bases; J trimming: 5 bases; junction bases outside the gene matches: 7. TCRdb called clones anew from the RT-PCR reads with CATT. Of several hundred gamma-chain clones in the sample, around 20% were seen once. This sample was taken from a study of gamma-delta T cells after stem cell transplantation. The genes are TRGV8 and TRGJP2. The TCR sequence derives from a human donor. It is not recorded whose cells these are; they may come from a transplant donor. The material sequenced was gamma-delta T cells. The CDR3 reads CATWDSKSDWIKTF. CDR3 nucleotide sequence: TGTGCCACCTGGGACTCCAAGAGTGATTGGATCAAGACGTTT.